The 25 T cell receptor beta chains below were found in one sample sequenced in a study of spatial heterogeneity in lung cancer. Time point indicated: sample taken at primary tumor resection. Whole RNA, isolated from tumor, nontumor lung or frozen PBMC, was sequenced without prior sorting. Using its own MiXCR run on the 5' RACE reads, TCRdb lists one record per CDR3 protein. The repertoire holds tens of thousands of distinct CDR3 sequences, with around 13% as singletons. The sample here was PBMCs, taken at surgery. The receptors come from a male donor with early-stage non-small cell lung cancer.

The chain employs TRBV5-1 and TRBJ2-4; TRBD1 might be the D (6 bases). Germline loops: CDR1 SGHRS, CDR2 YFSETQ. Trimming stripped 2 bases from V and 12 bases from J, with 18 bases between. The CDR3 loop spans 14 amino acids. In DNA, the CDR3 is TGCGCCAGCAGCTTATCAGGCAGGGGACGCGGTCAGTACTTC. Protein: CASSLSGRGRGQYF. Filled out from reference TRBV5-1 and TRBJ2-4, the complete variable domain reads KAGVTQTPRYLIKTRGQQVTLSCSPISGHRSVSWYQQTPGQGLQFLFEYFSETQRNKGNFPGRFSGRQFSNSRSEMNVSTLELGDSALYLCASSLSGRGRGQYFGAGTRLSVL.

This sequence joins TRBV10-1 and TRBJ2-4; 7 bases align to TRBD2. Unmatched junction bases numbered 2, after V lost 3 bases and J lost 6 bases. Per germline, CDR1 WNHNN and CDR2 SYGVQD (reference sequence). The CDR3 spans 13 residues. CDR3: CASSEGRGNIQYF. As DNA, the CDR3 is TGCGCCAGCAGTGAAGGGAGGGGAAACATTCAGTACTTC.

Judged by abundance, this clonotype is medium-sized. J is TRBJ2-7 and V is TRBV5-1, with D maybe TRBD2 (6 bases). The CDR3 runs 12 residues. Trimming removed 4 bases from V and 7 bases from J, with 12 bases in between. Germline V gene lookup returns CDR1 SGHRS and CDR2 YFSETQ. The CDR3 region has the DNA TGCGCCAGCAGCCGTGCGGGGCTTGAGCAGTACTTC. Its protein product is CASSRAGLEQYF.

This clonotype was counted many times. The chain joins TRBV11-3 to TRBJ2-7, with D hard to call. Germline loops: CDR1 SGHNT, CDR2 YENEEA. Trimming cost V 5 bases and J 6 bases, with 14 bases left between them. This CDR3 is 13 amino acids long. The CDR3 region has the DNA TGTGCCAGCAGCCCAGACCCCTGGGGCGAGCAGTACTTC. Its translation is CASSPDPWGEQYF.

This clonotype was observed a few times. The chain recombines TRBV9 with TRBJ2-1; tentative D call: TRBD1 (5 bases). V lost 2 bases and J 2 bases, leaving 11 bases between the germline ends. Germline V lookup: CDR1 SGDLS, CDR2 YYNGEE. This CDR3 has 15 residues. CDR3 DNA: TGTGCCAGCAGCGTTGGGGCTTCGACCTACAATGAGCAGTTCTTC. This encodes CASSVGASTYNEQFF.

The rearrangement joins TRBV6-1 to TRBJ2-7, with D possibly being TRBD2 (6 bases). Germline V gene data show CDR1 as MNHNS and CDR2 as SASEGT. V was trimmed by 6 bases and J by 3 bases, leaving 9 bases between them. CDR3 length: 12 amino acids. CDR3 sequence: CASRGGDYEQYF. As DNA, the CDR3 is TGTGCCAGCAGAGGCGGGGACTACGAGCAGTACTTC.

This sequence joins TRBV30 and TRBJ1-1; the D is unclear. The CDR3 runs to 15 residues. The V gene's germline CDR1 is GTSNPN and CDR2 SVGIG (reference sequence). V lost 7 bases, J lost 0 bases, and 18 bases lay in between. DNA of the CDR3: TGTGCCTCAAGCCACCTTAGAGCCATGAACACTGAAGCTTTCTTT. This encodes CASSHLRAMNTEAFF.

The gene calls are TRBV12-3 or TRBV12-4 and TRBJ2-3, with a tentative D call TRBD2 (5 bases). V dropped 6 bases and J dropped 3 bases, with 10 bases sitting between them. This CDR3 has 13 amino acids. In DNA, the CDR3 is TGTGCCAGCAGCCGACTAAGGACAGATACGCAGTATTTT. Translating it yields CASSRLRTDTQYF.

Ten or more counts support this clonotype. The chain is built from TRBV9 and TRBJ1-2, with D possibly TRBD1 on 6 matching bases. Germline V gives CDR1 SGDLS, CDR2 YYNGEE. The CDR3 sequence is 13 residues long. V lost 7 bases and J lost 0, with 10 bases in between. CDR3 bases: TGTGCCAGCCGGGACATAGCTAACTATGGCTACACCTTC. It encodes CASRDIANYGYTF.

This sequence joins TRBV27 and TRBJ2-7; 7 bases line up with TRBD1. Germline CDR1 reads MNHEY; CDR2 reads SMNVEV (reference sequence). The CDR3 is made up of 16 amino acids. Trimming cost V 5 bases and J 2 bases; bases outside gene matches: 12. This CDR3 reads CASSANHRGRAYEQYF. The DNA for the CDR3 is TGTGCCAGCAGTGCTAATCACAGGGGTAGGGCCTACGAGCAGTACTTC.

The chain links TRBV12-3 or TRBV12-4 to TRBJ1-1; TRBD1 agrees at 9 bases. The CDR3 runs to 14 residues. Trimming took 5 bases from V and 3 from J; bases not matched to a gene: 4. This CDR3 is CASSLRDRDTEAFF. In DNA, the CDR3 is TGTGCCAGCAGTCTCCGGGACAGGGACACTGAAGCTTTCTTT.

A few counts support this clonotype. V and J are TRBV5-1 and TRBJ2-3; D is unresolved. V was pared by 4 bases and J by 5 bases, with 8 bases between. Germline V gene data show CDR1 as SGHRS and CDR2 as YFSETQ. This CDR3 contains 12 residues. This CDR3 reads CASSDLGDTQYF. CDR3 DNA: TGCGCCAGCAGCGACCTAGGAGATACGCAGTATTTT. Full variable domain (missing parts from reference TRBV5-1 and TRBJ2-3): KAGVTQTPRYLIKTRGQQVTLSCSPISGHRSVSWYQQTPGQGLQFLFEYFSETQRNKGNFPGRFSGRQFSNSRSEMNVSTLELGDSALYLCASSDLGDTQYFGPGTRLTVL.

This clonotype occurred many times. The CDR3 here is CASSFPQETQYF. The CDR3 DNA reads TGCGCCAGCAGCTTCCCCCAAGAGACCCAGTACTTC. This chain connects TRBV5-1 to TRBJ2-5; D uncertain. Trimming took off 2 bases at V and 1 base at J, with 3 bases between the two ends. Germline CDR1 and CDR2: SGHRS and YFSETQ. The CDR3 consists of 12 residues.

In its sample, this clonotype was seen many times. V and J are TRBV7-9 and TRBJ2-4; 7 positions agree with TRBD2. This CDR3 contains 12 residues. From germline, CDR1 is SEHNR and CDR2 FQNEAQ (reference sequence). J lost 9 bases, V lost 4 bases, and 3 bases had no gene match. The CDR3 spells CASSWEGSIQYF. CDR3 bases: TGTGCCAGCAGCTGGGAGGGGAGCATTCAGTACTTC.

The V and J genes are TRBV19 and TRBJ2-1; 14 positions match TRBD2. CDR1 LNHDA and CDR2 SQIVND come from the germline V gene (reference sequence). V lost 6 bases and J lost 8; bases outside the gene matches: 9. CDR3 size: 16 residues. CDR3 loop: CASSSSGLAGVDEQFF. CDR3 nucleotides: TGTGCCAGTAGCTCGTCGGGACTAGCGGGAGTAGATGAGCAGTTCTTC.

This clonotype was seen ten or more times. J is TRBJ2-7 and V is TRBV6-1; D might be TRBD1 or TRBD2, each matching 5 bases. Trimming took off 6 bases at V and 0 bases at J, with 6 bases between the two ends. This CDR3 has 12 amino acids. The germline V gene encodes CDR1 MNHNS and CDR2 SASEGT. CDR3 nucleotide sequence: TGTGCCAGCAGGGGACCCTCCTACGAGCAGTACTTC. As protein: CASRGPSYEQYF.

The J gene is TRBJ2-2, the V gene TRBV21-1. TRBV21-1 is a listed pseudogene. The CDR3 is 13 residues long. This chain's CDR3 is CASSADDRGELFF. CDR3 DNA sequence: TGTGCCAGCAGCGCGGACGATCGCGGGGAGCTGTTTTTT.

CDR3 nucleotide sequence: TGCAGTGCTAGTACAGCCATGAACACTGAAGCTTTCTTT. Protein product: CSASTAMNTEAFF. The chain joins TRBV20-1 to TRBJ1-1; no clear D. CDR3 length: 13 amino acids. V was shortened by 3 bases and J by 0 bases, with 8 bases between the two germline ends. Germline CDR1 DFQATT, CDR2 SNEGSKA (reference sequence).

This clonotype has a count of ten or more. This rearrangement joins TRBV2 to TRBJ1-3; D uncertain. The germline V gene encodes CDR1 SNHLY and CDR2 FYNNEI. Between the trimmed V and J ends, which lost 10 bases and 2 bases, there was a span of 12 bases. CDR3 length: 13 amino acids. CDR3 loop: CATSGEAGNTIYF. In DNA form, the CDR3 reads TGTGCCACCTCCGGGGAGGCTGGAAACACCATATATTTT.

V usage is TRBV4-1 and J usage is TRBJ2-5, with 10 positions matching TRBD2. Trimming at V came to 1 base and at J to 2 bases, leaving 7 bases not matched to a gene. The CDR3 runs 17 residues. The germline V gene has CDR1 MGHRA and CDR2 YSYEKL. Here the CDR3 DNA reads TGCGCCAGCAGCCAAGTCCAACTAGCGGGATTTCAAGAGACCCAGTACTTC. Its translation: CASSQVQLAGFQETQYF.

This clonotype showed up just a few times. This chain uses TRBV7-9 with TRBJ1-4; D is unresolved. The CDR3 extends over 14 amino acids. Per the germline V gene, CDR1 is SEHNR and CDR2 is FQNEAQ (reference sequence). V lost 1 base and J lost 10, with 13 bases in between. CDR3 sequence: CASSLVSTGGKLFF. DNA for the CDR3: TGTGCCAGCAGCTTAGTATCGACGGGAGGAAAACTGTTTTTT.

Ten or more counts support this clonotype. DNA of the CDR3: TGTGCCAGCAGCGCGGGAGGCGATCAGCCCCAGCATTTT. Amino acids: CASSAGGDQPQHF. The chain combines TRBV9 with TRBJ1-5; D is ambiguous. V gave up 3 bases and J gave up 5 bases, with 9 bases separating them. The CDR3 loop spans 13 amino acids. Germline lookup yields CDR1 SGDLS and CDR2 YYNGEE.

This chain joins TRBV4-3 and TRBJ2-3; 10 nucleotides line up with TRBD1. The CDR3 covers 16 residues. Germline V CDR1 and CDR2: LGHNA, YSLEER. The V segment lost 1 base and the J segment 3 bases; nucleotides outside the gene matches: 4. The chain's CDR3 is CASSQGTGGRTDTQYF. The CDR3 DNA is TGCGCCAGCAGCCAAGGGACAGGGGGTCGGACAGATACGCAGTATTTT.

The V call is TRBV28, the J call TRBJ1-2, with 7 bases matching TRBD1. This CDR3 comprises 13 residues. The ends lost 10 bases at V and 6 bases at J; junction bases unmatched: 11. The germline V gene has CDR1 MDHEN and CDR2 SYDVKM. The chain's CDR3 is CATLSRQGNGYTF. The CDR3 nucleotides are TGTGCCACGCTTTCCAGACAGGGAAATGGCTACACCTTC.

The chain combines TRBV3-1 with TRBJ2-2; D tentatively fits TRBD1 or TRBD2 (5 bases each). The germline CDR1 and CDR2 sequences are LGHDT and YNNKEL (reference sequence). The CDR3 extends over 16 amino acids. The V gene lost 10 bases and the J gene lost 6 bases, with 24 bases spanning the gap. CDR3 sequence (DNA): TGTGCCAACACCCCGGCCGACCTGAGGGGTGCCGGGGAGCTGTTTTTT. It yields the protein CANTPADLRGAGELFF. Drawing the rest from reference TRBV3-1 and TRBJ2-2, the complete variable domain is DTAVSQTPKYLVTQMGNDKSIKCEQNLGHDTMYWYKQDSKKFLKIMFSYNNKELIINETVPNRFSPKSPDKAHLNLHINSLELGDSAVYFCANTPADLRGAGELFFGEGSRLTVL.